This T cell receptor beta chain came from a study of cytomegalovirus exposure and HLA in healthy donors. Overall study: A previous analysis identified more than 100 million unique TCR beta sequences derived from 180 million or so T cells.

About this clone: Antigen: not known.

This PCR relied on a set of 60 Vbeta primers and 13 Jbeta primers. Per the authors' pipeline: In a later analysis, some 10 million of approximately 86 million unique beta chains occurred in at least two donors. Assay: immunoSEQ multiplex PCR; the TCRdb copy retains only in-frame clones and omits some. That table gives V, J and clone size, and the DNA gave D and trimming. The sample shows tens of thousands of clones, about 74% of them seen only once. The study, taken as a whole, reports: In terms of immune exposure information, only CMV serostatus was available.

CDR1 SGHVS and CDR2 FNYEAQ come from the germline V gene. The CDR3 contains 14 residues. Trimming removed 4 bases from V and 4 bases from J; junction bases left unmatched: 4. The origin of this receptor is a man aged 30 to 45 in good health and CMV-seronegative. Sequenced material: PBMCs. This chain uses TRBV7-6 with TRBJ2-5, with 9 bases aligning to TRBD1. CDR3 sequence (DNA): TGTGCCAGCAGCTGGGGACAGGGAGGAGAGACCCAGTACTTC. Translation gives CASSWGQGGETQYF.